The 28 T cell receptor beta chains below come from one sample, sequenced in a study of beta chain features in type 1 diabetes. Sequencing targeted expressed TCRB transcripts, as all isolated RNA had been reverse transcribed. Data came from immunoSEQ multiplex PCR; TCRdb stores just in-frame clones and leaves some out. The data hold under 950,000 clones, with roughly a sixth observed a single time. The sequenced sample was naive CD4+ T cells from blood. These receptors were taken from a woman aged 18-35 years in good health.

On this clone: Sequence at one end of the junction differs from germline and may be a read error. V gene TRBV7-7 combines with J gene TRBJ2-2, with D possibly TRBD1 on 5 matching bases. Germline V gene data show CDR1 as SSHAT and CDR2 as FNYEAQ (reference sequence). The CDR3 has 14 amino acids. CDR3 DNA sequence: TGTGCTAGCAGCACCCCAGGGAAGACCGGGGAGCTGTTTTTT. Protein: CASSTPGKTGELFF.

The chain links TRBV5-1 to TRBJ2-2; maybe TRBD2 (6 bases). The ends were cut back, 5 bases at V and 4 bases at J, with 9 bases in the middle. This CDR3 is 13 amino acids long. The germline CDR1 and CDR2 sequences are SGHRS and YFSETQ. The CDR3, as DNA: TGCGCCAGCAGGAGGGAGGTCACCGGGGAGCTGTTTTTT. Translating it yields CASRREVTGELFF. Drawing the rest from reference TRBV5-1 and TRBJ2-2, the complete variable domain is KAGVTQTPRYLIKTRGQQVTLSCSPISGHRSVSWYQQTPGQGLQFLFEYFSETQRNKGNFPGRFSGRQFSNSRSEMNVSTLELGDSALYLCASRREVTGELFFGEGSRLTVL.

There are a few counts of this clone. V is TRBV7-2 and J is TRBJ2-2; D gene uncertain. V was trimmed by 5 bases and J by 6 bases, leaving 13 bases between them. Germline assignment: CDR1 SGHTA and CDR2 FQGNSA. The length of the CDR3 is 14 residues. CDR3 region: CASSPPSLSGELFF. The CDR3 nucleotides are TGTGCCAGCAGCCCCCCGAGCCTTTCCGGGGAGCTGTTTTTT. Full variable domain (missing parts from reference TRBV7-2 and TRBJ2-2): GAGVSQSPSNKVTEKGKDVELRCDPISGHTALYWYRQSLGQGLEFLIYFQGNSAPDKSGLPSDRFSAERTGGSVSTLTIQRTQQEDSAVYLCASSPPSLSGELFFGEGSRLTVL.

This clone has only a few counts. CDR3 region: CASSYRGASPEKLFF. CDR3 sequence (DNA): TGTGCCAGCAGTTACCGGGGGGCGAGTCCTGAAAAACTGTTTTTT. The rearrangement links TRBV6-6 to TRBJ1-4, with D possibly TRBD1 on 6 matching bases. Germline V lookup: CDR1 MNHNY, CDR2 SVGAGI (reference sequence). Trimming left V 2 bases short and J 7 bases short, with 14 bases between. CDR3 length: 15 residues.

This clone was counted a few times. The chain combines TRBV6-5 with TRBJ2-2; 8 nucleotides line up with TRBD1. Trimming took 8 bases from V and 6 from J; bases not matched to a gene: 11. CDR3 size: 15 residues. The germline V gene has CDR1 MNHEY and CDR2 SVGAGI. The chain's CDR3 is CASGGTGNVPGELFF. Here the CDR3 DNA reads TGTGCCAGCGGGGGGACAGGAAACGTCCCCGGGGAGCTGTTTTTT.

This clone was seen a handful of times. The rearrangement links TRBV19 to TRBJ1-2; the D is unclear. Trimming cost V 5 bases and J 4 bases, with 14 bases left between them. Germline CDR1 and CDR2: LNHDA and SQIVND (reference sequence). This CDR3 region has 14 residues. In nucleotides, the CDR3 is TGTGCCAGTAGTTCCCTAACTGACACCTATGGCTACACCTTC. Its translation is CASSSLTDTYGYTF. The whole variable domain, filled in from reference TRBV19 and TRBJ1-2, reads DGGITQSPKYLFRKEGQNVTLSCEQNLNHDAMYWYRQDPGQGLRLIYYSQIVNDFQKGDIAEGYSVSREKKESFPLTVTSAQKNPTAFYLCASSSLTDTYGYTFGSGTRLTVV.

This chain connects TRBV28 to TRBJ2-3, with D possibly matching TRBD2 (5 bases). V was pared by 5 bases and J by 1 base, with 13 bases between. The CDR3 runs to 15 residues. Germline V CDR1 and CDR2: MDHEN, SYDVKM. CDR3 protein: CASSAGGPGTDTQYF. DNA of the CDR3: TGTGCCAGCAGTGCCGGAGGCCCCGGCACAGATACGCAGTATTTT.

The gene calls are TRBV7-8 and TRBJ1-3, with no clear D. Germline lookup yields CDR1 SGHVS and CDR2 FQNEAQ. Trimming pared 4 bases from V and 2 bases from J, leaving 9 bases between. The CDR3 totals 14 residues. The CDR3 sequence is CASSSPWAGNTIYF. In DNA, the CDR3 is TGTGCCAGCAGCTCTCCCTGGGCTGGAAACACCATATATTTT.

V usage is TRBV7-8 and J usage is TRBJ2-7; 7 nucleotides line up with TRBD2. Germline V gene lookup returns CDR1 SGHVS and CDR2 FQNEAQ. V shed 5 bases, J shed 5 bases, and the junction held 9 bases outside the gene matches. There are 14 residues in the CDR3. Written as DNA, the CDR3 is TGTGCCAGCAGCACAAAGCGGGATAAGAACGAGCAGTACTTC. It codes for CASSTKRDKNEQYF.

The genes are TRBV14 and TRBJ2-3; TRBD2 is a possible D gene (5 bases). The CDR3 totals 16 residues. Germline values: CDR1 SGHDN, CDR2 FVKESK. Trimming cost V 1 base and J 1 base, with 12 bases left between them. This CDR3 reads CASSQGIRGGTDTQYF. Written as DNA, the CDR3 is TGTGCCAGCAGCCAAGGCATTCGGGGTGGCACAGATACGCAGTATTTT.

Only a few counts were recorded for this clone. This chain links TRBV5-4 with TRBJ2-7; a possible D gene is TRBD2 (5 bases). V was clipped by 4 bases and J by 4 bases, with 9 bases between them. Germline CDR1 reads SGHNT; CDR2 reads YYREEE (reference sequence). This CDR3 contains 12 residues. The CDR3 DNA reads as TGTGCCAGCAGCCCGGGGAAGTACGAGCAGTACTTC. Translating it yields CASSPGKYEQYF.

The rearrangement uses TRBV18 and TRBJ1-2; D gene uncertain. The CDR3 length is 17 residues. V was trimmed by 3 bases and J by 0 bases, leaving 17 bases between them. Germline lookup yields CDR1 KGHSH and CDR2 LQKENI. CDR3 region: CASSPRLDGPANYGYTF. In DNA form, the CDR3 reads TGTGCCAGCTCACCGCGTTTAGACGGCCCCGCTAACTATGGCTACACCTTC.

The chain couples TRBV7-9 to TRBJ2-1; 14 positions agree with TRBD2. V shed 5 bases, J shed 5 bases, and the junction held 8 bases outside the gene matches. The germline CDR1 and CDR2 sequences are SEHNR and FQNEAQ (reference sequence). The CDR3 spans 17 residues. This CDR3 reads CASSDGTSGSRHNEQFF. In DNA form, the CDR3 reads TGTGCCAGCAGCGACGGGACTAGCGGGAGTCGGCACAATGAGCAGTTCTTC.

This clone was observed a handful of times. V and J are TRBV19 and TRBJ2-3, with D tentatively TRBD2 (5 bases). V gave up 5 bases and J gave up 9 bases, with 12 bases separating them. Germline CDR1 reads LNHDA; CDR2 reads SQIVND (reference sequence). The CDR3 covers 12 residues. CDR3: CASSRGRDTQYF. Here the CDR3 DNA reads TGTGCCAGTAGTCGCGGGCGAGACACGCAGTATTTT.

The V call is TRBV5-1, the J call TRBJ1-1; D not resolved. CDR3 length: 15 amino acids. Trimming took off 6 bases at V and 2 bases at J, with 17 bases between the two ends. Germline CDR1 is SGHRS and CDR2 is YFSETQ. Written as DNA, the CDR3 is TGCGCCAGCACCCTCAGTACGGGCGGAAACACTGAAGCTTTCTTT. This sequence encodes CASTLSTGGNTEAFF. Based on the CDR3 plus reference TRBV5-1 and TRBJ1-1, the full variable domain is KAGVTQTPRYLIKTRGQQVTLSCSPISGHRSVSWYQQTPGQGLQFLFEYFSETQRNKGNFPGRFSGRQFSNSRSEMNVSTLELGDSALYLCASTLSTGGNTEAFFGQGTRLTVV.

This clone was found a few times. The chain employs TRBV15 and TRBJ1-5; D is unclear. The CDR3 has 12 amino acids. V was trimmed by 1 base and J by 6 bases, leaving 4 bases between them. The V gene's germline CDR1 is LNHNV and CDR2 YYDKDF (reference sequence). CDR3 sequence reads: CATSRAGQPQHF. CDR3 coding DNA: TGTGCCACCAGCAGAGCGGGTCAGCCCCAGCATTTT.

The table lists this clone with a few counts. This chain uses TRBV7-2 with TRBJ2-2, with 12 bases aligning to TRBD2. The germline CDR1 and CDR2 sequences are SGHTA and FQGNSA. The V gene end was trimmed by 0 bases and the J gene end by 4 bases; junction bases not matched to a gene: 6. The length of the CDR3 is 18 residues. CDR3 nucleotides: TGTGCCAGCAGCTTAGCATCTAGCGGGAGGGCCCGCACCGGGGAGCTGTTTTTT. It translates to CASSLASSGRARTGELFF. The entire variable domain, with the rest obtained from reference TRBV7-2 and TRBJ2-2, is as follows: GAGVSQSPSNKVTEKGKDVELRCDPISGHTALYWYRQSLGQGLEFLIYFQGNSAPDKSGLPSDRFSAERTGGSVSTLTIQRTQQEDSAVYLCASSLASSGRARTGELFFGEGSRLTVL.

The table lists this clone with a few counts. V is TRBV10-3 and J is TRBJ2-1; the D gene could be TRBD1 or TRBD2 (5 bases each). The CDR3 consists of 15 residues. Trimming cost V 7 bases and J 0 bases, with 13 bases left between them. Germline V gives CDR1 ENHRY, CDR2 SYGVKD. CDR3 region: CAITRDGSSYNEQFF. CDR3 DNA: TGTGCCATCACCCGGGACGGAAGCTCCTACAATGAGCAGTTCTTC.

This chain connects TRBV10-3 to TRBJ1-2, with 8 positions matching TRBD1. Germline trimming cut 0 bases from V and 4 bases from J; bases unmatched to any gene: 4. The germline gives CDR1 ENHRY, CDR2 SYGVKD. This CDR3 comprises 15 residues. CDR3: CAISESMDRVYGYTF. CDR3 in DNA: TGTGCCATCAGTGAGTCGATGGACAGGGTCTATGGCTACACCTTC.

This clone was seen only a few times. The CDR3 loop reads CASSQGSGLGYTF. DNA for the CDR3: TGTGCCAGCAGCCAGGGGTCGGGGCTCGGCTACACCTTC. This chain uses TRBV5-6 with TRBJ1-2, with D perhaps matching TRBD1 (6 bases). The germline V gene has CDR1 SGHDT and CDR2 YYEEEE. This CDR3 contains 13 residues. Trimming pared 4 bases from V and 8 bases from J, leaving 15 bases between. Filled out from reference TRBV5-6 and TRBJ1-2, the complete variable domain reads DAGVTQSPTHLIKTRGQQVTLRCSPKSGHDTVSWYQQALGQGPQFIFQYYEEEERQRGNFPDRFSGHQFPNYSSELNVNALLLGDSALYLCASSQGSGLGYTFGSGTRLTVV.

The sample holds a few counts of this clone. V gene TRBV20-1 combines with J gene TRBJ1-2; 9 nucleotides align to TRBD1. CDR1 and CDR2 (germline): DFQATT, SNEGSKA (reference sequence). Losses at the gene ends were 8 bases for V and 6 bases for J; bases not matched to a gene: 4. CDR3 length equals 11 residues. CDR3 DNA: TGCAGTAAACAGGGGGCGGATGGCTACACCTTC. It translates to CSKQGADGYTF.

This clone showed up just a few times. The rearrangement links TRBV28 to TRBJ2-5, with TRBD2 identical over 8 bases. Germline V CDR1 and CDR2: MDHEN, SYDVKM. Trimming took 3 bases from V and 5 from J; bases not matched to a gene: 8. This CDR3 has 15 residues. CDR3 protein: CASSFMAGGPETQYF. Here the CDR3 DNA reads TGTGCCAGCAGTTTTATGGCGGGAGGTCCGGAGACCCAGTACTTC. The full variable domain, with the rest looked up from reference TRBV28 and TRBJ2-5, is DVKVTQSSRYLVKRTGEKVFLECVQDMDHENMFWYRQDPGLGLRLIYFSYDVKMKEKGDIPEGYSVSREKKERFSLILESASTNQTSMYLCASSFMAGGPETQYFGPGTRLLVL.

The V and J genes are TRBV11-2 and TRBJ1-1, with D possibly TRBD1 on 6 matching bases. This CDR3 is built from 15 residues. Germline lookup yields CDR1 SGHAT and CDR2 FQNNGV. Trimming removed 3 bases from V and 2 bases from J, with 13 bases in between. CDR3 coding DNA: TGTGCCAGCAGCTTTGGCAGGGGCCGAAACACTGAAGCTTTCTTT. This gives the protein CASSFGRGRNTEAFF. The variable domain in full, with the rest retrieved from reference TRBV11-2 and TRBJ1-1, is EAGVAQSPRYKIIEKRQSVAFWCNPISGHATLYWYQQILGQGPKLLIQFQNNGVVDDSQLPKDRFSAERLKGVDSTLKIQPAKLEDSAVYLCASSFGRGRNTEAFFGQGTRLTVV.

This clone was seen a handful of times. The rearrangement uses TRBV2 and TRBJ2-3, with 11 bases identical to TRBD2. V trimming: 0 bases; J trimming: 1 base; junction bases outside the gene matches: 6. Germline V lookup: CDR1 SNHLY, CDR2 FYNNEI. There are 18 residues in the CDR3. CDR3 nucleotide sequence: TGTGCCAGCAGTGAAGCGAAGACTAGCGGGGCTGGCACAGATACGCAGTATTTT. Translating it yields CASSEAKTSGAGTDTQYF. The entire variable domain, with the rest obtained from reference TRBV2 and TRBJ2-3, is as follows: EPEVTQTPSHQVTQMGQEVILRCVPISNHLYFYWYRQILGQKVEFLVSFYNNEISEKSEIFDDQFSVERPDGSNFTLKIRSTKLEDSAMYFCASSEAKTSGAGTDTQYFGPGTRLTVL.

The sample holds a few counts of this clone. V usage is TRBV6-6 and J usage is TRBJ2-7; 7 bases are a match to TRBD2. Germline-derived CDR1 and CDR2 are MNHNY and SVGAGI (reference sequence). The junction had 4 bases not matched to a gene; V was cut back by 4 bases and J by 4 bases. The CDR3 is 13 amino acids. The CDR3 bases are TGTGCCAGCAGTTCCAGGGAGGGATACGAGCAGTACTTC. This sequence encodes CASSSREGYEQYF.

V is TRBV27 and J is TRBJ2-7, with D perhaps assigned TRBD1 or TRBD2 (5 bases each). Germline assignment: CDR1 MNHEY and CDR2 SMNVEV (reference sequence). V shed 7 bases and J shed 4 bases, with 17 bases lying between them. This CDR3 is built from 14 residues. The CDR3 region has the DNA TGTGCCAGCATGACGCTTGGGGGAAAATACGAGCAGTACTTC. It yields the protein CASMTLGGKYEQYF.

In this sample, this clone turned up a few times. The chain combines TRBV5-4 with TRBJ1-2, with D possibly TRBD1 on 6 matching bases. The V gene lost 4 bases and the J gene lost 4 bases, with 8 bases spanning the gap. CDR3 length equals 12 residues. CDR1 is SGHNT and CDR2 is YYREEE in the germline V gene (reference sequence). This chain's CDR3 is CASSVDSYGYTF. In nucleotides, the CDR3 is TGTGCCAGCAGCGTGGACAGCTATGGCTACACCTTC.

In the case of this clone: Other nucleotide sequences in the sample specify the same CDR3. The chain joins TRBV6-5 to TRBJ2-7; D gene uncertain. Trimming took off 0 bases at V and 1 base at J, with 4 bases between the two ends. Germline V lookup: CDR1 MNHEY, CDR2 SVGAGI. The CDR3 totals 13 residues. The CDR3 spells CASSYSGSYEQYF. CDR3 DNA: TGTGCCAGCAGTTACTCGGGGTCCTACGAGCAGTACTTC.